The 13 T cell receptor beta chains in this list originate from one sample, sequenced in a study of technical replicates of blood from several donors. Using immunoSEQ multiplex PCR, the repertoire was profiled, and TCRdb retains in-frame clones only, with some absent. The sample comprises almost 70,000 clones, around 90% of which are singletons, and 4% to 5% rests with the top ten. Sample: PBMCs. The origin of the receptors is a human donor in good health. Some clones in this sample may be carry-over from other donors' samples.

This sequence joins TRBV19 and TRBJ2-1, with D perhaps TRBD1 (6 bases). Trimming removed 8 bases from V and 0 bases from J, with 14 bases in between. There are 15 residues in the CDR3. Germline assignment: CDR1 LNHDA and CDR2 SQIVND (reference sequence). The chain's CDR3 is CASGRGLSSYNEQFF. In DNA form, the CDR3 reads TGTGCCAGTGGCAGGGGATTAAGCTCCTACAATGAGCAGTTCTTC.

This chain links TRBV7-2 with TRBJ1-2; TRBD1 agrees at 8 bases. V shed 4 bases, J shed 8 bases, and the junction held 6 bases outside the gene matches. Germline lookup yields CDR1 SGHTA and CDR2 FQGNSA. The CDR3 runs to 13 residues. The CDR3 sequence: CASSSTGGKGYTF. As DNA, the CDR3 is TGTGCCAGCAGCTCTACAGGGGGGAAAGGCTACACCTTC.

This clone occurred a few times. The CDR3 here is CASSRGGRGMNTEAFF. In DNA, the CDR3 is TGTGCCAGCAGCAGGGGTGGGAGGGGCATGAACACTGAAGCTTTCTTT. The chain employs TRBV5-4 and TRBJ1-1; D might be TRBD1 (5 bases). CDR1 and CDR2 from the germline V gene are SGHNT and YYREEE (reference sequence). CDR3 length equals 16 residues. V was trimmed by 4 bases and J by 0 bases, leaving 16 bases between them.

The chain joins TRBV5-1 to TRBJ2-7, with 11 positions matching TRBD2. Germline V lookup: CDR1 SGHRS, CDR2 YFSETQ. Trimming at V came to 4 bases and at J to 2 bases, leaving 8 bases not matched to a gene. There are 16 residues in the CDR3. The CDR3 region has the DNA TGCGCCAGCAGCCCGGCTAGCGGGGGGCCAACCTACGAGCAGTACTTC. Its translation is CASSPASGGPTYEQYF.

This chain connects TRBV5-4 to TRBJ2-1; TRBD2 matches 9 bases. The CDR3 length is 15 residues. Per germline, CDR1 SGHNT and CDR2 YYREEE (reference sequence). J was trimmed by 8 bases and V by 0 bases; bases with no gene match: 6. As DNA, the CDR3 is TGTGCCAGCAGCTTGGACCGCGGGAGGGCCCATGAGCAGTTCTTC. This gives the protein CASSLDRGRAHEQFF.

The V call is TRBV2, the J call TRBJ1-5; tentative D call: TRBD1 (5 bases). The germline CDR1 and CDR2 sequences are SNHLY and FYNNEI. The V end was cut by 2 bases, the J end by 4 bases, with 9 bases between. The CDR3 contains 14 residues. CDR3 residues: CASSESGGNQPQHF. As DNA, the CDR3 is TGTGCCAGCAGTGAAAGCGGGGGAAATCAGCCCCAGCATTTT.

The V call is TRBV4-3, the J call TRBJ1-3, with TRBD1 identical over 7 bases. Trimming removed 0 bases from V and 8 bases from J; junction bases left unmatched: 10. Germline CDR1 reads LGHNA; CDR2 reads YSLEER. There are 16 residues in the CDR3. In DNA form, the CDR3 reads TGCGCCAGCAGCCAAGATCTCGACAGGGTTCTAGACACCATATATTTT. As protein: CASSQDLDRVLDTIYF.

V and J are TRBV7-7 and TRBJ2-2, with 13 bases that match TRBD2. Germline CDR1 and CDR2: SSHAT and FNYEAQ (reference sequence). The CDR3 is made up of 18 amino acids. V shed 3 bases and J 3 bases; nucleotides not matched to a gene: 7. The CDR3 loop is CASSLGLAGRGDTGELFF. The CDR3 DNA reads TGTGCCAGCAGCTTGGGACTAGCGGGGAGGGGAGACACCGGGGAGCTGTTTTTT.

The chain recombines TRBV9 with TRBJ2-5, with 7 bases identical to TRBD1. The CDR3 extends over 15 amino acids. The V gene's germline CDR1 is SGDLS and CDR2 YYNGEE. V lost 0 bases to trimming and J lost 4 bases; unmatched junction nucleotides: 6. DNA for the CDR3: TGTGCCAGCAGCGTAGCGACAGGGAATGGAGAGACCCAGTACTTC. It translates to CASSVATGNGETQYF.

V usage is TRBV2 and J usage is TRBJ2-5, with 12 bases aligning to TRBD2. V lost 3 bases, J lost 5 bases, and 13 bases stayed unmatched. CDR3 length equals 18 residues. The germline gives CDR1 SNHLY, CDR2 FYNNEI. In DNA, the CDR3 is TGTGCCAGCAGTGAGGGTCTTCTAGCGGGAGGGCCTACTGAGACCCAGTACTTC. The encoded protein is CASSEGLLAGGPTETQYF.

This clone came up once. The V gene is TRBV18, the J gene TRBJ1-1; D gene ambiguous. The CDR3 loop spans 13 amino acids. V was shortened by 3 bases and J by 0 bases, with 5 bases between the two germline ends. Per germline, CDR1 KGHSH and CDR2 LQKENI. CDR3 region: CASSPPVNTEAFF. CDR3 DNA: TGTGCCAGCTCACCTCCGGTGAACACTGAAGCTTTCTTT.

The chain uses TRBV10-3 and TRBJ1-3; TRBD1 matches 11 bases. The V gene end was trimmed by 7 bases and the J gene end by 8 bases; junction bases not matched to a gene: 4. Germline CDR1 and CDR2: ENHRY and SYGVKD. The CDR3 length is 13 residues. Here the CDR3 DNA reads TGTGCCATCACCGGACAGGGGGCCGACACCATATATTTT. Residues: CAITGQGADTIYF.

The chain carries TRBV7-9 and TRBJ2-7; TRBD1 matches at 10 bases. The CDR3 is 17 amino acids. With V trimmed by 4 bases and J by 5 bases, 14 bases remained unmatched. CDR1 SEHNR and CDR2 FQNEAQ come from the germline V gene (reference sequence). The CDR3 reads CASSSPLLDRGRHEQYF. The CDR3 DNA reads as TGTGCCAGCAGCTCCCCACTACTCGACAGGGGGCGTCACGAGCAGTACTTC.